What follows are 10 T cell receptor beta chains derived from one specimen sequenced in a study of early T cells in non-severe SARS-CoV-2 infection. Each CDR3 protein is one row after TCRdb ran MiXCR on the 5' RACE reads. The sample shows around 46,000 distinct CDR3 sequences, approximately 10% of them seen only once. The specimen sequenced was whole blood. The source of these receptors is an adult who was a healthcare worker with PCR-confirmed SARS-CoV-2 infection or an uninfected control (not recorded which).

This clonotype was seen a handful of times. The chain has TRBV29-1 and TRBJ1-2; TRBD1 is a possible D gene (5 bases). Germline CDR1 is SQVTM and CDR2 is ANQGSEA. V lost 6 bases, J lost 6 bases, and 20 bases lay in between. This CDR3 has 14 residues. Written as DNA, the CDR3 is TGCAGCGTCGGGGACGGCTTTCAGATTAATGGCTACACCTTC. Translation gives CSVGDGFQINGYTF.

The rearrangement joins TRBV9 to TRBJ1-2; D might be TRBD1 (6 bases). V shed 4 bases and J shed 5 bases, with 18 bases lying between them. This CDR3 is built from 15 residues. The germline V gene has CDR1 SGDLS and CDR2 YYNGEE. CDR3 loop: CASSPLDRKGYGYTF. The CDR3 DNA reads TGTGCCAGCAGCCCCCTCGACAGGAAGGGTTATGGCTACACCTTC.

This clonotype occurred many times. In nucleotides, the CDR3 is TGTGCCAGCAGTTTGAGGACGCCCGGGGCTGGGGAGACCCAGTACTTC. This sequence encodes CASSLRTPGAGETQYF. This sequence joins TRBV12-3 or TRBV12-4 and TRBJ2-5; D might be TRBD1 or TRBD2, each matching 5 bases. This CDR3 has 16 amino acids. Trimming shortened V by 3 bases and J by 5 bases, and 19 bases separated the two germline ends.

The V call is TRBV4-3, the J call TRBJ1-2, with TRBD1 matching 9 bases. The CDR3 extends over 14 amino acids. Trimming removed 1 base from V and 5 bases from J; junction bases left unmatched: 2. Per the germline V gene, CDR1 is LGHNA and CDR2 is YSLEER. CDR3: CASSQAGTGYGYTF. The CDR3 nucleotides are TGCGCCAGCAGCCAAGCCGGGACAGGGTATGGCTACACCTTC.

The chain has TRBV20-1 and TRBJ1-2; a weak D match, TRBD1 (6 bases). This CDR3 spans 13 amino acids. Per the germline V gene, CDR1 is DFQATT and CDR2 is SNEGSKA (reference sequence). CDR3 in DNA: TGCACCCCCGTGGGGGCTGGGGTCTATGGCTACACCTTC. It translates to CTPVGAGVYGYTF.

This clonotype has only a few counts. This rearrangement joins TRBV21-1 to TRBJ2-1; the table assigns TRBD2, which was not confirmed against the DNA. TRBV21-1 is a listed pseudogene. The CDR3 spans 15 residues. The CDR3 spells CASSKATEGHNEQFF. DNA for the CDR3: TGTGCCAGCAGCAAAGCTACAGAGGGTCACAATGAGCAGTTCTTC.

This clonotype was found many times. This chain uses TRBV10-2 with TRBJ1-3; 8 bases align to TRBD1. Germline assignment: CDR1 WSHSY and CDR2 SAAADI. This CDR3 has 16 amino acids. V was pared by 2 bases and J by 2 bases, with 5 bases of the junction left unmatched. The CDR3 loop is CASSETDRGPGNTIYF. CDR3 DNA: TGCGCCAGCAGTGAGACAGACAGGGGACCTGGAAACACCATATATTTT.

A note on this clonotype: A read error may be the cause here, since a much bigger clone is one base away. This chain connects TRBV27 to TRBJ1-6, with TRBD1 as a possible D gene (6 bases). The CDR3 loop spans 14 amino acids. The V end was cut by 8 bases, the J end by 7 bases, with 15 bases between. CDR1 and CDR2 from the germline V gene are MNHEY and SMNVEV (reference sequence). The CDR3 reads CASRLPTGNSPLHF. CDR3 nucleotide sequence: TGTGCCAGCCGTCTCCCAACAGGGAATTCACCCCTCCACTTT.

The chain has TRBV6-6 and TRBJ1-1; the D is unclear. V lost 6 bases, J lost 1 base, and 3 bases lay in between. Germline assignment: CDR1 MNHNY and CDR2 SVGAGI (reference sequence). The CDR3 extends over 11 amino acids. CDR3 residues: CASSPNTEAFF. Here the CDR3 DNA reads TGTGCCAGCAGCCCGAACACTGAAGCTTTCTTT.

This clonotype was recorded a few times. The CDR3 region is CASSQDMPESPLHF. In nucleotides, the CDR3 is TGTGCCAGCAGCCAAGATATGCCGGAATCACCCCTCCACTTT. The V call is TRBV3-1, the J call TRBJ1-6; the D is unclear. V lost 0 bases and J lost 10, with 10 bases in between. Germline CDR1 and CDR2: LGHDT and YNNKEL (reference sequence). This CDR3 contains 14 residues.